One sample yielded the 9 T cell receptor beta chains listed below, sequenced in a study of blood T cell repertoires in COVID-19. Sequenced by immunoSEQ multiplex PCR; TCRdb stores in-frame clones only, minus some. The sample records fewer than 250,000 clones, roughly 80% being singletons. Sequenced sample: PBMCs or T cells enriched from blood (not recorded which). Receptors were obtained from a woman between 35 and 50 years old who had been exposed to COVID-19.

CDR3 sequence reads: CASSKGQGALREKLFF. The CDR3 DNA reads as TGTGCCAGCAGTAAGGGACAGGGGGCTCTTCGGGAAAAACTGTTTTTT. This chain joins TRBV2 and TRBJ1-4; 12 nucleotides match TRBD1. The CDR3 consists of 16 residues. CDR1 and CDR2 from the germline V gene are SNHLY and FYNNEI. V gave up 5 bases and J gave up 8 bases; unmatched junction bases: 9.

The genes are TRBV6-1 and TRBJ2-2, with D tentatively TRBD2 (7 bases). V dropped 7 bases and J dropped 6 bases, with 12 bases sitting between them. Germline assignment: CDR1 MNHNS and CDR2 SASEGT. The CDR3 spans 13 residues. This chain's CDR3 is CASNGGAPGELFF. The CDR3 DNA reads TGTGCCAGCAATGGGGGGGCCCCCGGGGAGCTGTTTTTT.

The V and J genes are TRBV5-6 and TRBJ1-5, with a weak D call TRBD1 (6 bases). V was trimmed by 1 base and J by 0 bases, leaving 17 bases between them. CDR3 length: 18 residues. Germline assignment: CDR1 SGHDT and CDR2 YYEEEE. CDR3 region: CASSLKQGWDYSNQPQHF. In nucleotides, the CDR3 is TGTGCCAGCAGCTTGAAACAGGGTTGGGACTATAGCAATCAGCCCCAGCATTTT.

This clone was recorded only once. This chain uses TRBV18 with TRBJ2-7; D not resolved. Trimming shortened V by 4 bases and J by 4 bases, and 14 bases separated the two germline ends. CDR3 length equals 14 residues. Per the germline V gene, CDR1 is KGHSH and CDR2 is LQKENI. CDR3 coding DNA: TGTGCCAGCTCACGATCAGACAAGATGTACGAGCAGTACTTC. Protein: CASSRSDKMYEQYF.

This chain links TRBV7-9 with TRBJ1-1; D is perhaps TRBD1 (5 bases). The CDR3 sequence is 14 residues long. Between the trimmed V and J ends, which lost 3 bases and 5 bases, there was a span of 13 bases. Germline CDR1 is SEHNR and CDR2 is FQNEAQ (reference sequence). CDR3 sequence (DNA): TGTGCCAGCAGCTTTGGACAAATTGGGACTGAAGCTTTCTTT. Translation: CASSFGQIGTEAFF. Full variable domain (outside the CDR3, taken from reference TRBV7-9 and TRBJ1-1): DTGVSQNPRHKITKRGQNVTFRCDPISEHNRLYWYRQTLGQGPEFLTYFQNEAQLEKSRLLSDRFSAERPKGSFSTLEIQRTEQGDSAMYLCASSFGQIGTEAFFGQGTRLTVV.

Concerning this clone: The germline gene is not matched at one end of the junction; a read error may be the cause. The chain combines TRBV5-4 with TRBJ2-3, with 7 positions matching TRBD2. The CDR3 length is 17 residues. Germline loops: CDR1 SGHNT, CDR2 YYREEE (reference sequence). CDR3 amino acids: CASSREAGQPSTDTQYF. CDR3 DNA sequence: TGTGCTAGCAGCCGGGAAGCGGGGCAGCCCAGCACAGATACGCAGTATTTT.

V is TRBV5-4 and J is TRBJ2-2; TRBD2 might be the D (7 bases). Trimming cost V 9 bases and J 0 bases, with 15 bases left between them. Germline V gene data show CDR1 as SGHNT and CDR2 as YYREEE (reference sequence). This CDR3 region has 15 residues. CDR3 sequence reads: CATRGAASNTGELFF. In nucleotides, the CDR3 is TGTGCCACCCGGGGGGCGGCATCGAACACCGGGGAGCTGTTTTTT.

The J gene is TRBJ2-5, the V gene TRBV7-3, with a tentative D call TRBD2 (5 bases). The V gene lost 1 base and the J gene lost 2 bases, with 11 bases spanning the gap. This CDR3 is 15 amino acids long. CDR1 is SGHTA and CDR2 is FQGTGA in the germline V gene. CDR3 DNA sequence: TGTGCCAGCAGCTTAAGCCCGGGATTTCAAGAGACCCAGTACTTC. This codes for CASSLSPGFQETQYF.

The V call is TRBV7-2, the J call TRBJ2-3; 11 bases are a match to TRBD2. Germline values: CDR1 SGHTA, CDR2 FQGNSA. The trim removed 5 bases at V and 4 bases at J, leaving 5 bases unmatched. The CDR3 length is 15 residues. CDR3 nucleotide sequence: TGTGCCAGCAGCACCAATAGCGGGGGGGCAGATACGCAGTATTTT. Translated: CASSTNSGGADTQYF.